The 26 T cell receptor beta chains presented below share a single source sample, sequenced in a study of blood T cell repertoires in COVID-19. Assay used: immunoSEQ multiplex PCR; TCRdb lists only in-frame clones, some missing. This table holds 150,000 to 200,000 clones, roughly 86% found once. The sequenced sample was peripheral blood. The receptors were sampled from a man aged 65-85 years with acute or convalescent COVID-19.

The rearrangement joins TRBV10-2 to TRBJ2-1; 8 bases are a match to TRBD2. Per the germline V gene, CDR1 is WSHSY and CDR2 is SAAADI. V lost 2 bases and J lost 10; bases outside the gene matches: 7. The CDR3 is 14 amino acids. CDR3 nucleotide sequence: TGCGCCAGCAGTGAGCCAGCGGGGGAGGGAGAGCAGTTCTTC. Translated: CASSEPAGEGEQFF.

The rearrangement joins TRBV18 to TRBJ2-1; 9 bases align to TRBD1. V dropped 0 bases and J dropped 8; count of bases not matched to a gene: 14. The CDR3 has 18 amino acids. Germline-derived CDR1 and CDR2 are KGHSH and LQKENI. The CDR3 is CASSPPGTGLRGRYEQFF. The CDR3 DNA is TGTGCCAGCTCACCACCCGGGACAGGGTTAAGGGGACGGTATGAGCAGTTCTTC.

V gene TRBV19 combines with J gene TRBJ1-6; TRBD1 matches 9 bases. Germline CDR1 reads LNHDA; CDR2 reads SQIVND (reference sequence). This CDR3 contains 15 residues. Trimming took 6 bases from V and 7 from J; bases not matched to a gene: 7. The CDR3 region has the DNA TGTGCCAGTAGGAGGAATACAGGGGGCAATTCACCCCTCCACTTT. Translation gives CASRRNTGGNSPLHF. Variable domain in full (rest from reference TRBV19 and TRBJ1-6): DGGITQSPKYLFRKEGQNVTLSCEQNLNHDAMYWYRQDPGQGLRLIYYSQIVNDFQKGDIAEGYSVSREKKESFPLTVTSAQKNPTAFYLCASRRNTGGNSPLHFGNGTRLTVT.

The genes are TRBV18 and TRBJ2-7; the match to TRBD1 covers 10 bases. The V gene's germline CDR1 is KGHSH and CDR2 LQKENI. This CDR3 spans 15 amino acids. The V and J ends lost 4 bases and 5 bases, in that order; junction bases with no gene match: 8. Written as DNA, the CDR3 is TGTGCCAGCTCACAGCATCCGGGACAGGGGCACGAGCAGTACTTC. Amino acids: CASSQHPGQGHEQYF. The variable domain in full, completed from reference TRBV18 and TRBJ2-7, reads NAGVMQNPRHLVRRRGQEARLRCSPMKGHSHVYWYRQLPEEGLKFMVYLQKENIIDESGMPKERFSAEFPKEGPSILRIQQVVRGDSAAYFCASSQHPGQGHEQYFGPGTRLTVT.

The chain uses TRBV28 and TRBJ1-1; 7 bases are shared with TRBD1. Germline V gene sequence: CDR1 MDHEN, CDR2 SYDVKM. This CDR3 is 14 amino acids long. V shed 6 bases, J shed 0 bases, and the junction held 4 bases outside the gene matches. The CDR3 nucleotides are TGTGCCAGCAGCTCAGGGGGTATGAACACTGAAGCTTTCTTT. Residues: CASSSGGMNTEAFF.

This chain connects TRBV5-1 to TRBJ2-1; tentatively, D is TRBD2 (6 bases). The ends were cut back, 0 bases at V and 10 bases at J, with 11 bases in the middle. Germline V lookup: CDR1 SGHRS, CDR2 YFSETQ. This CDR3 comprises 13 residues. CDR3 bases: TGCGCCAGCAGCTTGGCAGGGACTCCGGAGCAGTTCTTC. It is translated as CASSLAGTPEQFF.

The chain uses TRBV15 and TRBJ2-7; 7 bases line up with TRBD2. This CDR3 spans 14 amino acids. Germline lookup yields CDR1 LNHNV and CDR2 YYDKDF (reference sequence). V lost 5 bases, J lost 6 bases, and 10 bases stayed unmatched. As DNA, the CDR3 is TGTGCCACCAGCCTTTTTCGTGGGAGGGCCGAGCAGTACTTC. Amino acids: CATSLFRGRAEQYF.

The chain uses TRBV20-1 and TRBJ2-5, with TRBD1 matching 7 bases. Trimming at V came to 3 bases and at J to 2 bases, leaving 6 bases not matched to a gene. The CDR3 is made up of 14 amino acids. Looked up from germline, CDR1 is DFQATT and CDR2 is SNEGSKA (reference sequence). CDR3 nucleotide sequence: TGCAGTGCTAGTGTCCCAGGGGGACAAGAGACCCAGTACTTC. Translated, it gives CSASVPGGQETQYF.

The chain links TRBV28 to TRBJ1-6, with D possibly matching TRBD1 (5 bases). Between the trimmed V and J ends, which lost 2 bases and 10 bases, there was a span of 12 bases. This CDR3 has 14 amino acids. In germline, CDR1 is MDHEN, CDR2 SYDVKM. CDR3 in DNA: TGTGCCAGCAGTTTACCGGGGGGATACTCACCCCTCCACTTT. It is translated as CASSLPGGYSPLHF.

This clone was detected only a few times. CDR3 sequence (DNA): TGTGCCAGCAGTTTTGGGGGCTCTAGCGGCGCCTACGAGCAGTACTTC. Its protein is CASSFGGSSGAYEQYF. The rearrangement uses TRBV2 and TRBJ2-7, with D possibly being TRBD2 (7 bases). V dropped 5 bases and J dropped 2 bases, with 19 bases sitting between them. CDR1 and CDR2 from the germline V gene are SNHLY and FYNNEI. The CDR3 has 16 amino acids. The complete variable domain, with remaining parts taken from reference TRBV2 and TRBJ2-7, reads EPEVTQTPSHQVTQMGQEVILRCVPISNHLYFYWYRQILGQKVEFLVSFYNNEISEKSEIFDDQFSVERPDGSNFTLKIRSTKLEDSAMYFCASSFGGSSGAYEQYFGPGTRLTVT.

This sequence joins TRBV7-3 and TRBJ1-2; D not resolved. Germline values: CDR1 SGHTA, CDR2 FQGTGA. There are 14 residues in the CDR3. V lost 4 bases and J lost 6, with 15 bases in between. CDR3 loop: CASSSNPISDGYTF. CDR3 in DNA: TGTGCCAGCAGCTCCAACCCCATCAGTGATGGCTACACCTTC.

Worth noting for this clone: Other DNA sequences from this sample encode an identical CDR3 as well. This chain uses TRBV9 with TRBJ1-4; 8 bases match TRBD1. CDR3 length: 14 residues. Looked up from germline, CDR1 is SGDLS and CDR2 is YYNGEE. The junction had 2 bases not matched to a gene; V was cut back by 0 bases and J by 7 bases. CDR3 DNA sequence: TGTGCCAGCAGCGTAGCAGGGGGCGGTGAAAAACTGTTTTTT. Protein: CASSVAGGGEKLFF.

The chain combines TRBV5-6 with TRBJ2-2; 11 bases align to TRBD2. Looked up from germline, CDR1 is SGHDT and CDR2 is YYEEEE. The CDR3 has 14 residues. With V trimmed by 2 bases and J by 9 bases, 3 bases remained unmatched. The CDR3 region is CASSFASGGRELFF. The DNA for the CDR3 is TGTGCCAGCAGCTTCGCTAGCGGGGGGCGGGAGCTGTTTTTT.

V gene TRBV4-1 combines with J gene TRBJ1-2; D is perhaps TRBD1 (5 bases). There are 14 residues in the CDR3. The ends were cut back, 1 base at V and 9 bases at J, with 15 bases in the middle. The V gene's germline CDR1 is MGHRA and CDR2 YSYEKL. CDR3 DNA: TGCGCCAGCAGCCAAGGGGACGCGGGGAGTAGCTACACCTTC. As protein: CASSQGDAGSSYTF.

The rearrangement links TRBV18 to TRBJ1-5; possible D gene TRBD1, 5 bases. Trimming cost V 3 bases and J 7 bases, with 16 bases left between them. Germline V lookup: CDR1 KGHSH, CDR2 LQKENI. The CDR3 runs to 15 residues. Written as DNA, the CDR3 is TGTGCCAGCTCACCCGCAGGGTTATCTGGGCAGCCCCAGCATTTT. Its translation is CASSPAGLSGQPQHF.

The genes are TRBV14 and TRBJ1-1; D ambiguous. Trimming stripped 7 bases from V and 4 bases from J, with 16 bases between. In germline, CDR1 is SGHDN, CDR2 FVKESK. This CDR3 is built from 14 residues. The CDR3 spells CASIAGTLCTEAFF. CDR3 DNA: TGTGCCAGCATCGCAGGAACCCTTTGCACTGAAGCTTTCTTT. Complete variable domain (other parts from reference TRBV14 and TRBJ1-1): EAGVTQFPSHSVIEKGQTVTLRCDPISGHDNLYWYRRVMGKEIKFLLHFVKESKQDESGMPNNRFLAERTGGTYSTLKVQPAELEDSGVYFCASIAGTLCTEAFFGQGTRLTVV.

The V gene is TRBV10-2, the J gene TRBJ1-2; 9 bases are shared with TRBD1. The CDR3 is 14 amino acids. V shed 1 base, J shed 7 bases, and the junction held 4 bases outside the gene matches. The germline V gene has CDR1 WSHSY and CDR2 SAAADI. The CDR3 DNA follows: TGCGCCAGCAGTGAGTTACAGGGGGCTCCTGGCTACACCTTC. This encodes CASSELQGAPGYTF.

The genes are TRBV2 and TRBJ2-7, with D possibly being TRBD1 (6 bases). V shed 5 bases and J shed 3 bases, with 17 bases lying between them. The CDR3 spans 15 residues. The germline V gene has CDR1 SNHLY and CDR2 FYNNEI. This chain's CDR3 is CASSPSSGQHYEQYF. The CDR3 DNA reads as TGTGCCAGCAGTCCTTCGTCCGGACAGCACTACGAGCAGTACTTC.

This clone was seen only once. The rearrangement joins TRBV7-2 to TRBJ1-4; TRBD1 matches at 10 bases. The CDR3 totals 14 residues. V was pared by 5 bases and J by 8 bases, with 5 bases of the junction left unmatched. Germline CDR1 reads SGHTA; CDR2 reads FQGNSA. CDR3 amino acids: CASSPGQGREKLFF. In nucleotides, the CDR3 is TGTGCCAGCAGCCCGGGACAGGGGAGGGAAAAACTGTTTTTT.

Only a few counts were recorded for this clone. J is TRBJ1-2 and V is TRBV28; TRBD1 agrees at 8 bases. This CDR3 is built from 14 residues. Germline assignment: CDR1 MDHEN and CDR2 SYDVKM. V shed 5 bases, J shed 4 bases, and the junction held 6 bases outside the gene matches. The DNA of the CDR3 is TGTGCCAGCAGTCCAGGGGGCAAGGCCTATGGCTACACCTTC. This codes for CASSPGGKAYGYTF.

The V and J genes are TRBV24-1 and TRBJ2-2; the D is unclear. The CDR3 covers 13 residues. CDR1 is KGHDR, CDR2 SFDVKD, per germline. V was trimmed by 4 bases and J by 3 bases, leaving 5 bases between them. The CDR3, as DNA: TGTGCCACCAGTGACCCATACACCGGGGAGCTGTTTTTT. Translated, it gives CATSDPYTGELFF.

V and J are TRBV6-5 and TRBJ1-4; D is ambiguous. CDR3 length: 15 residues. Germline loops: CDR1 MNHEY, CDR2 SVGAGI. V was pared by 4 bases and J by 3 bases, with 12 bases between. The DNA of the CDR3 is TGTGCCAGCAGTTTAAGAACAGAATCTAATGAAAAACTGTTTTTT. Residues: CASSLRTESNEKLFF.

The rearrangement joins TRBV12-3 or TRBV12-4 to TRBJ1-1, with D unresolved. V was cut by 3 bases and J by 5 bases, with 10 bases left in between. The CDR3 is 13 amino acids. The chain's CDR3 is CASSLAVGTEAFF. The CDR3 nucleotides are TGTGCCAGCAGTTTGGCGGTTGGAACTGAAGCTTTCTTT.

The chain recombines TRBV20-1 with TRBJ1-1, with D unresolved. V dropped 4 bases and J dropped 4 bases, with 7 bases sitting between them. In germline, CDR1 is DFQATT, CDR2 SNEGSKA (reference sequence). This CDR3 has 11 residues. CDR3 region: CSAMRSTEAFF. The CDR3 bases are TGCAGTGCTATGAGAAGCACTGAAGCTTTCTTT.

This chain uses TRBV7-2 with TRBJ2-4, with D possibly TRBD2 on 7 matching bases. Trimming pared 4 bases from V and 7 bases from J, leaving 23 bases between. Germline V CDR1 and CDR2: SGHTA, FQGNSA. The CDR3 runs to 17 residues. The chain's CDR3 is CASSSGGGGRPFNIQYF. The CDR3 DNA follows: TGTGCCAGCAGCTCAGGAGGGGGGGGACGGCCATTCAACATTCAGTACTTC.

The sample holds many counts of this clone. The chain uses TRBV4-1 and TRBJ1-6, with D possibly TRBD1 on 5 matching bases. The CDR3 has 13 residues. Germline V gene sequence: CDR1 MGHRA, CDR2 YSYEKL. The V end lost 3 bases, the J end lost 10 bases, and 10 bases lay between the germline ends. CDR3 residues: CASSQVSGSPLHF. DNA for the CDR3: TGCGCCAGCAGCCAGGTGTCAGGGTCACCCCTCCACTTT.